Following are 27 T cell receptor beta chains from one sample sequenced in a study of blood T cell repertoires in COVID-19. The table came from immunoSEQ multiplex PCR; TCRdb's copy has only in-frame clones and leaves some out. Here the sample spans around 250,000 clones, approximately 80% being singletons. Sequencing was performed on PBMCs or T cells enriched from blood (not recorded which). These receptors all stem from a man aged 40-55 years who had been exposed to COVID-19.

There are many counts of this clone. V gene TRBV11-2 combines with J gene TRBJ2-7; 7 bases are a match to TRBD2. CDR1 and CDR2 from the germline V gene are SGHAT and FQNNGV. J was trimmed by 2 bases and V by 8 bases; bases with no gene match: 6. The CDR3 is 13 amino acids. CDR3 nucleotides: TGTGCCAGCCGAAGGGCGGGGGCCTACGAGCAGTACTTC. As protein: CASRRAGAYEQYF. The variable domain in full, with the rest retrieved from reference TRBV11-2 and TRBJ2-7, is EAGVAQSPRYKIIEKRQSVAFWCNPISGHATLYWYQQILGQGPKLLIQFQNNGVVDDSQLPKDRFSAERLKGVDSTLKIQPAKLEDSAVYLCASRRAGAYEQYFGPGTRLTVT.

The rearrangement links TRBV7-9 to TRBJ1-4, with D hard to call. The CDR3 has 12 residues. CDR1 is SEHNR and CDR2 is FQNEAQ in the germline V gene (reference sequence). V dropped 1 base and J dropped 11 bases, with 8 bases sitting between them. In DNA, the CDR3 is TGTGCCAGCAGCTTAGATCTGAGGAAACTGTTTTTT. Translated: CASSLDLRKLFF.

This clone has more than one count but fewer than ten. Within the sample, other DNA sequences also encode this same CDR3. The chain couples TRBV3-1 (or the pseudogene TRBV3-2) to TRBJ2-3, with 7 nucleotides matching TRBD2. J was trimmed by 2 bases and V by 5 bases; bases with no gene match: 4. Germline V gene data show CDR1 as LGHDT and CDR2 as YNNKEL (reference sequence). This CDR3 comprises 14 residues. Here the CDR3 DNA reads TGTGCCAGCAGCTATAGCGGGTCCACAGATACGCAGTATTTT. Amino acid sequence: CASSYSGSTDTQYF.

The V gene is TRBV7-9, the J gene TRBJ2-7; TRBD2 matches at 12 bases. Germline trimming cut 6 bases from V and 12 bases from J; bases unmatched to any gene: 9. The CDR3 spans 13 residues. Germline CDR1 SEHNR, CDR2 FQNEAQ (reference sequence). CDR3 amino acids: CASSPTSGRFLYF. The CDR3 bases are TGTGCCAGCAGTCCGACTAGCGGGAGATTCCTGTACTTC.

V and J are TRBV18 and TRBJ1-1; TRBD1 might be the D (6 bases). The CDR3 extends over 16 amino acids. The V gene's germline CDR1 is KGHSH and CDR2 LQKENI. V was clipped by 2 bases and J by 0 bases, with 13 bases between them. CDR3 amino acids: CASSPGRGFMNTEAFF. In nucleotides, the CDR3 is TGTGCCAGCTCACCAGGCAGGGGCTTCATGAACACTGAAGCTTTCTTT.

The rearrangement links TRBV5-1 to TRBJ2-2; TRBD2 matches at 7 bases. The CDR3 sequence is 16 residues long. CDR1 is SGHRS, CDR2 YFSETQ, per germline. The V segment lost 5 bases and the J segment 2 bases; nucleotides outside the gene matches: 9. CDR3 DNA sequence: TGCGCCAGCAGGGAAGGGGCTAGCGGAAACACCGGGGAGCTGTTTTTT. Protein product: CASREGASGNTGELFF.

There are a few counts of this clone. This sequence joins TRBV6-5 and TRBJ1-5; 7 nucleotides align to TRBD1. The CDR3 is made up of 14 amino acids. V lost 5 bases and J lost 3; bases outside the gene matches: 4. Germline loops: CDR1 MNHEY, CDR2 SVGAGI. The CDR3 spells CASSLRGDNQPQHF. The CDR3 DNA reads TGTGCCAGCAGTCTCAGGGGGGACAATCAGCCCCAGCATTTT.

Of note for this clone: The identical CDR3 is also encoded by other nucleotide sequences in the sample. V is TRBV3-1 (or the pseudogene TRBV3-2) and J is TRBJ2-7; tentative D call: TRBD1 (6 bases). In germline, CDR1 is LGHDT, CDR2 YNNKEL (reference sequence). V was trimmed by 3 bases and J by 2 bases, leaving 11 bases between them. This CDR3 has 14 residues. The CDR3 DNA reads as TGTGCCAGCAGCCAGGGGGCAGGGACCTACGAGCAGTACTTC. It translates to CASSQGAGTYEQYF.

V gene TRBV7-6 combines with J gene TRBJ1-1; tentative D call: TRBD1 (6 bases). V shed 2 bases and J shed 1 base, with 17 bases lying between them. This CDR3 is built from 17 residues. The germline CDR1 and CDR2 sequences are SGHVS and FNYEAQ. This CDR3 reads CASSLMAAGVRNTEAFF. The CDR3, as DNA: TGTGCCAGCAGCTTAATGGCGGCAGGGGTAAGGAACACTGAAGCTTTCTTT.

The chain employs TRBV4-1 and TRBJ2-2; D unresolved. This CDR3 region has 15 residues. V was clipped by 0 bases and J by 3 bases, with 8 bases between them. Germline V gene lookup returns CDR1 MGHRA and CDR2 YSYEKL. For the CDR3, the DNA is TGCGCCAGCAGCCAAGATGCGGCCTACACCGGGGAGCTGTTTTTT. It translates to CASSQDAAYTGELFF.

The chain links TRBV13 to TRBJ2-1, with a weak D call TRBD1 (5 bases). V shed 4 bases and J shed 6 bases, with 19 bases lying between them. Germline lookup yields CDR1 PRHDT and CDR2 FYEKMQ (reference sequence). CDR3 size: 16 residues. In nucleotides, the CDR3 is TGTGCCAGCAGCTCAGCTCTCATACCTGGGGCCAATGAGCAGTTCTTC. Amino acids: CASSSALIPGANEQFF.

This clone has a handful of counts. This chain uses TRBV7-3 with TRBJ2-2, with 7 nucleotides matching TRBD2. CDR3 length equals 16 residues. Per the germline V gene, CDR1 is SGHTA and CDR2 is FQGTGA. V lost 2 bases, J lost 3 bases, and 6 bases stayed unmatched. The CDR3 DNA is TGTGCCAGCAGCTTAGACACTCGGGGGGACACCGGGGAGCTGTTTTTT. Amino acid sequence: CASSLDTRGDTGELFF.

This clone appeared a single time. The chain carries TRBV7-9 and TRBJ1-2; D remains unclear. V was trimmed by 3 bases and J by 4 bases, leaving 6 bases between them. CDR1 is SEHNR, CDR2 FQNEAQ, per germline (reference sequence). The CDR3 is 12 residues long. CDR3 nucleotides: TGTGCCAGCAGCTTCCCCCTCTATGGCTACACCTTC. Residues: CASSFPLYGYTF. Variable domain in full (rest from reference TRBV7-9 and TRBJ1-2): DTGVSQNPRHKITKRGQNVTFRCDPISEHNRLYWYRQTLGQGPEFLTYFQNEAQLEKSRLLSDRFSAERPKGSFSTLEIQRTEQGDSAMYLCASSFPLYGYTFGSGTRLTVV.

The rearrangement links TRBV7-3 to TRBJ1-6, with 11 nucleotides matching TRBD1. Trimming took 5 bases from V and 12 from J; bases not matched to a gene: 9. CDR1 is SGHTA and CDR2 is FQGTGA in the germline V gene. CDR3 size: 15 residues. The DNA of the CDR3 is TGTGCCAGCAGCCGGACAGGGGGCGCGGGAATACCCCTCCACTTT. Its translation is CASSRTGGAGIPLHF.

The rearrangement links TRBV18 to TRBJ2-5; a possible D gene is TRBD2 (7 bases). Germline V CDR1 and CDR2: KGHSH, LQKENI. The CDR3 length is 16 residues. Trimming took off 6 bases at V and 5 bases at J, with 22 bases between the two ends. This CDR3 reads CASSRGAGLERETQYF. In DNA form, the CDR3 reads TGTGCCAGCTCCCGGGGGGCTGGCTTGGAGAGGGAGACCCAGTACTTC.

This sequence joins TRBV5-6 and TRBJ2-7, with D possibly matching TRBD1 (5 bases). The CDR3 runs to 18 residues. V shed 0 bases and J shed 3 bases, with 22 bases lying between them. Germline V gives CDR1 SGHDT, CDR2 YYEEEE. CDR3 protein: CASSLGQLVAGNNYEQYF. Written as DNA, the CDR3 is TGTGCCAGCAGCTTGGGTCAACTCGTGGCAGGGAACAACTACGAGCAGTACTTC.

V gene TRBV6-1 combines with J gene TRBJ2-1, with a weak D call TRBD2 (5 bases). CDR1 and CDR2 from the germline V gene are MNHNS and SASEGT. V was shortened by 2 bases and J by 3 bases, with 14 bases between the two germline ends. The CDR3 spans 16 residues. The CDR3 DNA is TGTGCCAGCAGTGAACAGGAAGCGGCCAGCTACAATGAGCAGTTCTTC. Translated, it gives CASSEQEAASYNEQFF.

The chain couples TRBV5-1 to TRBJ2-2, with TRBD1 matching 7 bases. Germline V gives CDR1 SGHRS, CDR2 YFSETQ. J was trimmed by 3 bases and V by 5 bases; bases with no gene match: 13. The CDR3 runs to 17 residues. This CDR3 is CASSPRGTGVDTGELFF. The DNA of the CDR3 is TGCGCCAGCAGTCCGAGGGGAACAGGGGTCGACACCGGGGAGCTGTTTTTT.

This chain links TRBV11-2 with TRBJ2-7; a weak D match, TRBD2 (6 bases). V shed 4 bases and J shed 3 bases, with 16 bases lying between them. This CDR3 is 15 amino acids long. Germline CDR1 is SGHAT and CDR2 is FQNNGV. The CDR3 region is CASSSQASASYEQYF. CDR3 bases: TGTGCCAGCAGCTCCCAAGCTAGCGCCAGCTACGAGCAGTACTTC.

The V call is TRBV18, the J call TRBJ2-7; weak D call: TRBD2 (5 bases). This CDR3 is 15 amino acids long. Looked up from germline, CDR1 is KGHSH and CDR2 is LQKENI. V was trimmed by 7 bases and J by 7 bases, leaving 23 bases between them. CDR3 sequence (DNA): TGTGCCAGCTTAGAGAGACTCCACCCTGGAGGAGAGCAGTACTTC. This codes for CASLERLHPGGEQYF.

This chain connects TRBV7-9 to TRBJ1-2; 7 bases align to TRBD1. This CDR3 contains 13 residues. V shed 5 bases, J shed 8 bases, and the junction held 8 bases outside the gene matches. CDR1 and CDR2 from the germline V gene are SEHNR and FQNEAQ (reference sequence). Written as DNA, the CDR3 is TGTGCCAGCAGCCTAGACGGAGGGGGCGGCTACACCTTC. Encoded protein: CASSLDGGGGYTF.

The chain has TRBV18 and TRBJ2-7; D perhaps matches TRBD2 (6 bases). The CDR3 consists of 15 residues. Trimming pared 3 bases from V and 7 bases from J, leaving 19 bases between. Germline V gene sequence: CDR1 KGHSH, CDR2 LQKENI. The CDR3 DNA follows: TGTGCCAGCTCACCTTCTAGCGAGACAACGCGTGAGCAGTACTTC. This sequence encodes CASSPSSETTREQYF.

The rearrangement links TRBV2 to TRBJ2-6; perhaps TRBD2 as D (5 bases). Germline values: CDR1 SNHLY, CDR2 FYNNEI. The V end lost 4 bases, the J end lost 0 bases, and 16 bases lay between the germline ends. This CDR3 comprises 18 residues. The CDR3 nucleotides read TGTGCCAGCAGTGGCCCAAACGGGGTTAACTCTGGGGCCAACGTCCTGACTTTC. It specifies CASSGPNGVNSGANVLTF.

The chain has TRBV6-2 or TRBV6-3 and TRBJ2-3, with D uncertain. Germline assignment: CDR1 MNHEY and CDR2 SVGEGT. Trimming cost V 0 bases and J 1 base, with 2 bases left between them. This CDR3 is 13 amino acids long. The CDR3, as DNA: TGTGCCAGCAGTTACTCCGGCACAGATACGCAGTATTTT. It yields the protein CASSYSGTDTQYF.

The chain links TRBV9 to TRBJ1-1; D call uncertain. Germline V gene lookup returns CDR1 SGDLS and CDR2 YYNGEE. The CDR3 extends over 12 amino acids. The V gene lost 3 bases and the J gene lost 4 bases, with 7 bases spanning the gap. CDR3 in amino acids: CASSAHTTEAFF. Here the CDR3 DNA reads TGTGCCAGCAGCGCACATACCACTGAAGCTTTCTTT.

The rearrangement joins TRBV18 to TRBJ2-1; D remains ambiguous. This CDR3 has 15 amino acids. Trimming stripped 0 bases from V and 6 bases from J, with 12 bases between. Germline lookup yields CDR1 KGHSH and CDR2 LQKENI. CDR3 DNA: TGTGCCAGCTCACCACCGGTCCCCTCGAGCAATGAGCAGTTCTTC. It translates to CASSPPVPSSNEQFF. Full variable domain (outside the CDR3, taken from reference TRBV18 and TRBJ2-1): NAGVMQNPRHLVRRRGQEARLRCSPMKGHSHVYWYRQLPEEGLKFMVYLQKENIIDESGMPKERFSAEFPKEGPSILRIQQVVRGDSAAYFCASSPPVPSSNEQFFGPGTRLTVL.

The CDR3 loop is CASSESDSYGYTF. The CDR3 bases are TGCGCCAGCAGTGAGTCGGACAGTTATGGCTACACCTTC. The chain combines TRBV10-2 with TRBJ1-2, with D perhaps TRBD1 (6 bases). The CDR3 spans 13 residues. CDR1 WSHSY and CDR2 SAAADI come from the germline V gene. V shed 0 bases and J shed 5 bases, with 7 bases lying between them.